Listed below are T cell receptor beta chains from one sample, sequenced in a study of beta chain features in type 1 diabetes. Data came from immunoSEQ multiplex PCR; TCRdb stores just in-frame clones and leaves some out. The sample has about 340,000 clones, roughly 14% seen once. The specimen was naive CD4+ T cells from blood. The origin of the receptors is a woman aged 18-30 years with type 1 diabetes. CDR3s include the opening cysteine and the closing phenylalanine or tryptophan. The D gene is left open where the match is weak. Rows may omit the clone size; those that give it use once, few, many or a size class.

j_call	d_call	clone_size	v_call	cdr3_nt	cdr3_aa
TRBJ2-1	TRBD1	few	TRBV29-1	TGCAGCGTGAGGGGGACAGCTAATGAGCAGTTCTTC	CSVRGTANEQFF
TRBJ2-3	-	-	TRBV7-2	TGTGCCAGCAGCTTTGGCCCTAGCACAGATACGCAGTATTTT	CASSFGPSTDTQYF
TRBJ2-1	-	-	TRBV7-2	TGTGCCAGCAGCTCATTACGCCGACTAGGCAATGAGCAGTTCTTC	CASSSLRRLGNEQFF
TRBJ2-7	-	-	TRBV30	TGTGCCTGGAGTGCCATCTCCTACGAGCAGTACTTC	CAWSAISYEQYF
TRBJ2-1	TRBD1	few	TRBV19	TGTGCCAGTAGTATAGGGACAGGGTTCCCCTACAATGAGCAGTTCTTC	CASSIGTGFPYNEQFF
TRBJ2-5	TRBD2	-	TRBV11-1	TGTGCCAGCAGCCTACGCTTGGATAGCGGGAGTTTCGGAGAGACCCAGTACTTC	CASSLRLDSGSFGETQYF
TRBJ1-2	-	-	TRBV7-9	TGTGCCAGCAGCTTAGCCACCCTGAGTAACTATGGCTACACCTTC	CASSLATLSNYGYTF
TRBJ2-3	TRBD2	few	TRBV28	TGTGCCAGCATCTTTAGCGGGAGTGATACGCAGTATTTT	CASIFSGSDTQYF
TRBJ2-1	-	-	TRBV30	TGTGCCTGGAGTGTAGGAGCGGGTTACAATGAGCAGTTCTTC	CAWSVGAGYNEQFF
TRBJ1-1	-	few	TRBV29-1	TGCAGCGTTGACTCCAGGGGTTCAGGCACTGAAGCTTTCTTT	CSVDSRGSGTEAFF
TRBJ1-2	TRBD1	few	TRBV14	TGTGCCAGCAGCCAGCAGACAGGGCTGTATGGCTACACCTTC	CASSQQTGLYGYTF
TRBJ2-5	-	-	TRBV21-1	TGTGCCAGCACTACTTGGGGGGAAGAGACCCAGTACTTC	CASTTWGEETQYF
TRBJ2-1	TRBD2	few	TRBV7-3	TGTGCCAGCAGCTCCTTAACTTTAGCGGGAGTTGACAATGAGCAGTTCTTC	CASSSLTLAGVDNEQFF
TRBJ2-5	-	-	TRBV7-2	TGTGCCAGCAGCATGAGCCCGGCCGGGGATCCTGGGACCCAGTACTTC	CASSMSPAGDPGTQYF
TRBJ2-1	TRBD2	few	TRBV4-1	TGCGCCAGCAGCTCCCCCCGCGGGAGGGCCGGTGAGCAGTTCTTC	CASSSPRGRAGEQFF
TRBJ2-3	-	few	TRBV7-2	TGTGCCAGCAGCCCGCGGACTACTAACACAGATACGCAGTATTTT	CASSPRTTNTDTQYF
TRBJ2-5	-	-	TRBV11-2	TGTGCCAGCAGCTTATTGACAGCCCAAGAGACCCAGTACTTC	CASSLLTAQETQYF
TRBJ2-1	TRBD2	-	TRBV7-9	TGTGCCAGCAGCGCGCTAAGACTAGCGGCCAATGAGCAGTTCTTC	CASSALRLAANEQFF
TRBJ1-2	-	few	TRBV27	TGTGCCAGCAGTTTGAGCTCGGGCTATGGCTACACCTTC	CASSLSSGYGYTF
TRBJ2-5	-	-	TRBV5-1	TGCGCCAGCAGCTCCAGGGCACAAGAGACCCAGTACTTC	CASSSRAQETQYF
TRBJ2-4	-	few	TRBV30	TGTGCCTGGAGTGTAACCCGCGTACAGAAGTTAGCCAAAAACATTCAGTACTTC	CAWSVTRVQKLAKNIQYF
TRBJ2-2	TRBD1	-	TRBV29-1	TGCAGCGCTACATCCCCGGGACAGGGGGCCGGGGAGCTGTTTTTT	CSATSPGQGAGELFF
TRBJ2-5	-	-	TRBV5-1	TGCGCCAGCAGCTTGTGGCAGGGGCGAGGACAAGAGACCCAGTACTTC	CASSLWQGRGQETQYF
TRBJ2-1	TRBD2	few	TRBV5-4	TGTGCCAGCAGCCTGGGGTCTAGCGGGACTTACAATGAGCAGTTCTTC	CASSLGSSGTYNEQFF
TRBJ1-1	-	-	TRBV13	TGTGCCAGCAGCTTAGCCAAAACAGGTATGAACACTGAAGCTTTCTTT	CASSLAKTGMNTEAFF
TRBJ1-2	TRBD1	-	TRBV29-1	TGCAGCGTTCGGACAGGGGTTAACTATGGCTACACCTTC	CSVRTGVNYGYTF
TRBJ2-5	-	few	TRBV9	TGTGCCAGCAGCGTAGGAGCCCCCCACGGGACCCAGTACTTC	CASSVGAPHGTQYF
TRBJ2-3	-	few	TRBV5-1	TGCGCCAGCAGCTTGGACAGGTCCACAGATACGCAGTATTTT	CASSLDRSTDTQYF
TRBJ2-7	-	few	TRBV21-1	TGTGCCAGCAGCCTCCGGGGAACGACTAGCAGTTCCCACGAGCAGTACTTC	CASSLRGTTSSSHEQYF
TRBJ2-3	TRBD1	few	TRBV30	TGTGCCTGGAGTGTACGACAGGGGGCCTCAGATACGCAGTATTTT	CAWSVRQGASDTQYF
TRBJ2-1	-	-	TRBV5-4	TGTGCCAGCAGCTTGAGAATAGGAACAGTCAATGAGCAGTTCTTC	CASSLRIGTVNEQFF
TRBJ1-3	-	-	TRBV28	TGTGCCAGCAGTTTTCTAACGATGAGTACTGGAAACACCATATATTTT	CASSFLTMSTGNTIYF
TRBJ2-2	-	few	TRBV30	TGTGCCTGGAGTCCTATCCTTCGGTTCAGGGAGCTGTTTTTT	CAWSPILRFRELFF
TRBJ1-2	-	few	TRBV2	TGTGCCAGCAGTGATTCGGGACTAGGTGCCGGCTACACCTTC	CASSDSGLGAGYTF
TRBJ1-5	-	-	TRBV19	TGTGCCAGTAGTATGCCCAGGGGCAATCAGCCCCAGCATTTT	CASSMPRGNQPQHF
TRBJ2-1	TRBD1	-	TRBV5-1	TGCGCCAGCAGCTTATCCGGGACAGGGGGTGATGAGCAGTTCTTC	CASSLSGTGGDEQFF
TRBJ2-5	-	-	TRBV7-9	TGTGCCAGCAGCACCGCCGCGGGAGAGACCCAGTACTTC	CASSTAAGETQYF
TRBJ1-2	-	-	TRBV7-2	TGTGCCAGCAGCCTAACGGGCGGGCCGAGCTATGGCTACACCTTC	CASSLTGGPSYGYTF
TRBJ2-3	-	-	TRBV2	TGTGCCAGCAGTGAGACGAGGGCAGATACGCAGTATTTT	CASSETRADTQYF
TRBJ2-5	-	few	TRBV25-1	TGTGCCAGCAGCCATGTCGGGGTCTGGACCCAGTACTTC	CASSHVGVWTQYF
TRBJ2-2	TRBD1	few	TRBV19	TGTGCCAGTAACCCGGGAGTCGGGACAGGGGGGACCGGGGAGCTGTTTTTT	CASNPGVGTGGTGELFF
TRBJ1-1	TRBD1	-	TRBV5-1	TGCGCCAGCAGCGCGGGACAGGGAATCGCTGAAGCTTTCTTT	CASSAGQGIAEAFF
TRBJ2-7	-	many	TRBV29-1	TGCAGCGTTCGTCCCCTAGCCCTCGACGAGCAGTACTTC	CSVRPLALDEQYF
TRBJ2-7	-	-	TRBV5-4	TGTGCCAGCAGCCCCTCAGGCATTTACTACGAGCAGTACTTC	CASSPSGIYYEQYF
TRBJ1-4	TRBD1	-	TRBV29-1	TGCAGCGTTGAAGGTCAGACAGGGCAAGATAATGAAAAACTGTTTTTT	CSVEGQTGQDNEKLFF
TRBJ1-5	TRBD1	few	TRBV30	TGTGCCTGGACGAGGGGGCAGACTCAGCCCCAGCATTTT	CAWTRGQTQPQHF
TRBJ2-3	TRBD2	few	TRBV4-1	TGCGCCAGCAGCCAAGAGGGGTTAGGCGGGAGCCCAGATACGCAGTATTTT	CASSQEGLGGSPDTQYF
TRBJ2-3	-	-	TRBV5-1	TGCGCCAGCAGCTTGGCATGGGCTAGCCGTGCAGATACGCAGTATTTT	CASSLAWASRADTQYF
TRBJ1-1	TRBD1	few	TRBV28	TGTGCCAGCAGCCCGGGACAGATAAGCAATGAAGCTTTCTTT	CASSPGQISNEAFF
TRBJ2-1	TRBD2	-	TRBV4-1	TGCGCCAGCAAGGCGGCCGCTAGCGGAGACTACAATGAGCAGTTCTTC	CASKAAASGDYNEQFF
TRBJ2-7	TRBD1	-	TRBV19	TGTGCCAGTAGCCTAGACAGGGACGAGCAGTACTTC	CASSLDRDEQYF
TRBJ2-3	TRBD1	few	TRBV15	TGTGCCACCAGCTCTCGGGACAGGGGGACAGATACGCAGTATTTT	CATSSRDRGTDTQYF
TRBJ1-4	-	once	TRBV4-2	TGTGCCAGCAGCCAAGAACGACAGCTGGGGACTAATGAAAAACTGTTTTTT	CASSQERQLGTNEKLFF
TRBJ1-1	-	-	TRBV7-2	TGTGCCAGCAGCTCACGGTTGAACACTGAAGCTTTCTTT	CASSSRLNTEAFF
TRBJ2-1	-	few	TRBV7-2	TGTGCCAGCAGCTTAGGGGGGCCAAACACTGAGCAGTTCTTC	CASSLGGPNTEQFF
TRBJ2-5	-	few	TRBV7-9	TGTGCCTTTAAGGGGGTTAAAGAGACCCAGTACTTC	CAFKGVKETQYF
TRBJ2-1	-	-	TRBV27	TGTGCCAGCAGGACCTCGGTAAGAGGGGGCAATGAGCAGTTCTTC	CASRTSVRGGNEQFF